The 9 T cell receptor beta chains presented below share a single source sample, sequenced in a study of cytomegalovirus exposure and HLA in healthy donors. PCR primers comprised 60 Vbeta and 13 Jbeta primers. Measured with immunoSEQ multiplex PCR; TCRdb has only the in-frame clones, and not every one. The profile shows some 54,000 clones, around 72% of them singletons. Material: PBMCs. These receptors all come from a man between 18 and 35 years old in good health and CMV-seronegative.

This clone was found many times. The chain recombines TRBV28 with TRBJ1-2; possible D gene TRBD1, 6 bases. CDR3 length: 12 residues. V gave up 7 bases and J gave up 5 bases, with 11 bases separating them. CDR1 MDHEN and CDR2 SYDVKM come from the germline V gene. This CDR3 reads CASTLQGYGYTF. In nucleotides, the CDR3 is TGTGCCAGCACCCTACAGGGTTATGGCTACACCTTC.

This clone has just a few counts. This rearrangement joins TRBV7-8 to TRBJ2-7, with D maybe TRBD2 (5 bases). The CDR3 length is 14 residues. The ends were cut back, 7 bases at V and 3 bases at J, with 16 bases in the middle. CDR1 is SGHVS, CDR2 FQNEAQ, per germline. CDR3 residues: CASTPGNTIYEQYF. Written as DNA, the CDR3 is TGTGCCAGCACCCCCGGGAACACGATCTACGAGCAGTACTTC. Combining the CDR3 with reference TRBV7-8 and TRBJ2-7 gives the whole variable domain GAGVSQSPRYKVAKRGQDVALRCDPISGHVSLFWYQQALGQGPEFLTYFQNEAQLDKSGLPSDRFFAERPEGSVSTLKIQRTQQEDSAVYLCASTPGNTIYEQYFGPGTRLTVT.

The chain employs TRBV5-1 and TRBJ1-5; TRBD1 might be the D (5 bases). Germline lookup yields CDR1 SGHRS and CDR2 YFSETQ. Trimming shortened V by 0 bases and J by 5 bases, and 9 bases separated the two germline ends. The CDR3 sequence is 14 residues long. This chain's CDR3 is CASSLEGGDQPQHF. The DNA of the CDR3 is TGCGCCAGCAGCTTGGAAGGAGGGGATCAGCCCCAGCATTTT.

This clone was seen only a few times. The rearrangement links TRBV7-3 to TRBJ2-1; D perhaps matches TRBD2 (5 bases). This CDR3 is 14 amino acids long. Germline-derived CDR1 and CDR2 are SGHTA and FQGTGA. Deletions cut 2 bases from V and 2 bases from J, with 7 bases between. CDR3 amino acids: CASSLEGPYNEQFF. CDR3 bases: TGTGCCAGCAGCTTAGAGGGCCCCTACAATGAGCAGTTCTTC.

The chain combines TRBV10-3 with TRBJ2-7; the match to TRBD1 covers 7 bases. This CDR3 has 15 amino acids. The germline CDR1 and CDR2 sequences are ENHRY and SYGVKD. V shed 8 bases and J 1 base; nucleotides not matched to a gene: 11. The CDR3 reads CAIGSDRVRSYEQYF. The CDR3 bases are TGTGCCATCGGGTCCGACAGGGTTCGGTCCTACGAGCAGTACTTC.

This clone is medium-sized (0.01 to 0.1%) by share. The CDR3: CASSTASNEKLFF. CDR3 nucleotides: TGTGCCAGTTCGACAGCCTCTAATGAAAAACTGTTTTTT. This chain connects TRBV19 to TRBJ1-4; D is possibly TRBD1 (5 bases). Between the trimmed V and J ends, which lost 8 bases and 3 bases, there was a span of 10 bases. The CDR3 length is 13 residues. Germline values: CDR1 LNHDA, CDR2 SQIVND (reference sequence).

The genes are TRBV4-2 and TRBJ2-2, with D unclear. The CDR3 is made up of 16 amino acids. The germline V gene encodes CDR1 LGHNA and CDR2 YNFKEQ. V lost 2 bases to trimming and J lost 2 bases, with 12 bases between them. The DNA for the CDR3 is TGTGCCAGCAGCCAATCGGTACTACTTAACACCGGGGAGCTGTTTTTT. Protein: CASSQSVLLNTGELFF.

This clone turned up a few times. This chain uses TRBV7-2 with TRBJ2-7; no clear D. Trimming shortened V by 2 bases and J by 4 bases, and 6 bases separated the two germline ends. Per germline, CDR1 SGHTA and CDR2 FQGNSA. CDR3 size: 12 residues. The CDR3 here is CASSLLEYEQYF. DNA of the CDR3: TGTGCCAGCAGCTTATTGGAGTACGAGCAGTACTTC.

The chain uses TRBV30 and TRBJ1-4, with D hard to call. Trimming took 4 bases from V and 0 from J, leaving 12 bases between them. This CDR3 is 15 amino acids long. Germline CDR1 is GTSNPN and CDR2 is SVGIG (reference sequence). As DNA, the CDR3 is TGTGCCTGGATAGGCAGGCCTCCAACTAATGAAAAACTGTTTTTT. It yields the protein CAWIGRPPTNEKLFF.